This T cell receptor (beta chain) was profiled in a study of CD8+CD57+ T cells in acquired aplastic anemia. For the study at large: Mean yield of DNA from sorted CD4+ and CD8+ cells was 2.5 to 4 ug. Healthy donors had, on average, around 11 million reads for their CD4+ cells.

This clonotype was seen at least ten times. As yet, its antigen is unknown. Trimming at V came to 6 bases and at J to 3 bases, leaving 4 bases not matched to a gene. The CDR3 length is 12 residues. CDR1 and CDR2 (germline): SQVTM, ANQGSEA. It was genomic DNA that served as the template for profiling TCR beta VDJ and CDR3. TCRdb ran MiXCR on the reads and lists one entry per CDR3 protein. Of about 210,000 distinct CDR3 sequences in the sample, 30% to 40% were seen once. Study-level points and caveats: Levels of CD8+ Simpson's diversity were not significantly distinct in patients versus controls. The number of CD8+ CDR3 sequences shared by patients and controls was fewer than 35.

This sequence was found in a human donor in good health, serving as a control. The sequenced material came from sorted CD4+, CD8+, or CD8+CD57+ T cells (not recorded which) from PBMCs. The rearrangement links TRBV29-1 to TRBJ1-2; 7 bases line up with TRBD1. For the CDR3, the DNA is TGCAGCGTAAGACAGGGCGACTATGGCTACACCTTC. Translated, it gives CSVRQGDYGYTF.